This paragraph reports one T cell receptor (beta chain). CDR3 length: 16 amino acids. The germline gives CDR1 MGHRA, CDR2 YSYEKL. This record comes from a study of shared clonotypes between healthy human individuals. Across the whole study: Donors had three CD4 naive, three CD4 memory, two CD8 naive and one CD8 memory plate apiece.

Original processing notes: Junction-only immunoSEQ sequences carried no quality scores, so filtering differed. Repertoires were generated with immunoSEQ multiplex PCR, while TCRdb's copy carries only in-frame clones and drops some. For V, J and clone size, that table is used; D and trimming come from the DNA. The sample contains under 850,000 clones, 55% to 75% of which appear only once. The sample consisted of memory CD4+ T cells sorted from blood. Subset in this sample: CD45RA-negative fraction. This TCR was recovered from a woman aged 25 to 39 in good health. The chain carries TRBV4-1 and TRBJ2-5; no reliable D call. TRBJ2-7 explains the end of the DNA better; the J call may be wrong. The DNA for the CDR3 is TGCGCCAGCAGCCAAGTGCTCGGACGCGACGGGTACGAGCAGTACTTC. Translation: CASSQVLGRDGYEQYF.